The next 13 T cell receptor beta chains were all read from a single sample in a study of T cells after yellow fever vaccination. TCRdb re-analysed the 5' RACE reads in MiXCR, keeping a single row per CDR3 protein. The repertoire holds some 390,000 distinct CDR3 sequences, with under 20% as singletons. Sequencing was performed on PBMCs, taken before the yellow fever booster vaccination. The receptors originated from a man aged 18 to 30 who received the YFV17D yellow fever vaccine.

This clonotype has only a few counts. The J gene is TRBJ2-1, the V gene TRBV4-3; D is possibly TRBD2 (6 bases). The length of the CDR3 is 15 residues. Germline assignment: CDR1 LGHNA and CDR2 YSLEER. The V end lost 0 bases, the J end lost 8 bases, and 14 bases lay between the germline ends. This chain's CDR3 is CASSQDFGTGDEQFF. The CDR3 bases are TGCGCCAGCAGCCAAGATTTCGGGACGGGGGATGAGCAGTTCTTC.

CDR3 DNA sequence: TGCAGTGCTAGAAAGGGGGGCCATGGCTACACCTTC. It is translated as CSARKGGHGYTF. The gene calls are TRBV20-1 and TRBJ1-2, with D possibly TRBD1 on 6 matching bases. V was cut by 2 bases and J by 6 bases, with 10 bases left in between. CDR3 size: 12 residues. Germline V gene lookup returns CDR1 DFQATT and CDR2 SNEGSKA (reference sequence).

This clonotype was found a few times. The V call is TRBV6-5, the J call TRBJ2-2; D is uncertain. Looked up from germline, CDR1 is MNHEY and CDR2 is SVGAGI. V shed 2 bases and J shed 2 bases, with 12 bases lying between them. CDR3 length equals 16 residues. CDR3 sequence (DNA): TGTGCCAGCAGTTACCAGACCCCACCAAACACCGGGGAGCTGTTTTTT. This gives the protein CASSYQTPPNTGELFF.

This chain uses TRBV12-3 or TRBV12-4 with TRBJ2-5, with 10 positions matching TRBD1. There are 16 residues in the CDR3. With 4 bases clipped from V and 5 bases from J, the junction kept 10 bases outside the gene matches. The CDR3 DNA sequence: TGTGCCAGCAGTTGGCTCAGGACAGGGGGTCGGGAGACCCAGTACTTC. This encodes CASSWLRTGGRETQYF.

This clonotype has more than one count but fewer than ten. The chain employs TRBV4-2 and TRBJ2-7, with 12 nucleotides matching TRBD2. Looked up from germline, CDR1 is LGHNA and CDR2 is YNFKEQ. The ends lost 0 bases at V and 2 bases at J; junction bases unmatched: 11. The CDR3 runs to 19 residues. The CDR3 DNA follows: TGTGCCAGCAGCCAAGATGTGGCCCCGTGGACTAGCGGGACCTACGAGCAGTACTTC. It specifies CASSQDVAPWTSGTYEQYF.

This clonotype has only a few counts. This chain links TRBV15 with TRBJ2-1; a possible D gene is TRBD1 (6 bases). Per germline, CDR1 LNHNV and CDR2 YYDKDF (reference sequence). CDR3 size: 14 residues. Trimming shortened V by 4 bases and J by 9 bases, and 16 bases separated the two germline ends. CDR3: CATSKGDTVGEQFF. CDR3 DNA sequence: TGTGCCACCAGCAAGGGGGACACGGTCGGTGAGCAGTTCTTC.

The rearrangement joins TRBV2 to TRBJ1-5; possible D gene TRBD1, 6 bases. With 4 bases removed from V and 4 bases from J, the gap between germline ends came to 11 bases. The CDR3 is 14 residues long. CDR1 is SNHLY, CDR2 FYNNEI, per germline. This chain's CDR3 is CASSALGTNQPQHF. The CDR3 nucleotides read TGTGCCAGCAGTGCTTTAGGGACAAATCAGCCCCAGCATTTT.

As regards this clonotype: An end of the junction differs from the germline gene, which may be a read error. The chain joins TRBV6-4 to TRBJ2-1, with D possibly TRBD1 on 5 matching bases. The V gene's germline CDR1 is MRHNA and CDR2 SNTAGT. This CDR3 comprises 14 residues. The CDR3: CASSAGQVYDEQFF. DNA for the CDR3: TGTGCCAGCAGTGCAGGGCAGGTCTACGATGAGCAGTTCTTC.

There are a few counts of this clonotype. V and J are TRBV7-3 and TRBJ2-1; D gene unclear. V was cut by 2 bases and J by 6 bases, with 8 bases left in between. Per germline, CDR1 SGHTA and CDR2 FQGTGA. CDR3 size: 13 residues. CDR3 coding DNA: TGTGCCAGCAGCTTATTGGGTGGCAATGAGCAGTTCTTC. This encodes CASSLLGGNEQFF.

This clonotype was observed a few times. The chain employs TRBV20-1 and TRBJ1-3, with D hard to call. CDR1 and CDR2 (germline): DFQATT, SNEGSKA (reference sequence). The CDR3 spans 13 residues. The V end was cut by 6 bases, the J end by 0 bases, with 9 bases between. In DNA form, the CDR3 reads TGCAGTGCGATCGAGAGCTCTGGAAACACCATATATTTT. It translates to CSAIESSGNTIYF.

This chain links TRBV12-3 or TRBV12-4 with TRBJ1-1; the D is unclear. This CDR3 comprises 15 residues. V lost 6 bases and J 3 bases, leaving 17 bases between the germline ends. For the CDR3, the DNA is TGTGCCAGCAGCCTCTCGGAAGGGCCAGACACTGAAGCTTTCTTT. Protein: CASSLSEGPDTEAFF.

There are a few counts of this clonotype. This chain links TRBV2 with TRBJ2-2; weak D call: TRBD1 (5 bases). In germline, CDR1 is SNHLY, CDR2 FYNNEI. V was trimmed by 5 bases and J by 3 bases, leaving 7 bases between them. The CDR3 sequence is 13 residues long. The CDR3 is CASSRQYTGELFF. The CDR3 bases are TGTGCCAGCAGTAGACAGTACACCGGGGAGCTGTTTTTT.

This clonotype was counted at least ten times. The rearrangement links TRBV12-3 or TRBV12-4 to TRBJ2-3, with D perhaps given as TRBD1 or TRBD2 (5 bases each). The CDR3 has 14 residues. The ends were cut back, 8 bases at V and 11 bases at J, with 23 bases in the middle. The CDR3 nucleotides read TGTGCCAGCGGGACGTCGGAGGCCGACATTGGGCAGTATTTT. It specifies CASGTSEADIGQYF.